This T cell receptor beta chain comes out of a study of CD8 T cells in Susac syndrome. Negative isolation was applied to CD8+ and CD4+ T cells, and FACS enrichment was applied to TEMRA cells. The CDR3 extends over 15 amino acids. The V end was cut by 0 bases, the J end by 6 bases, with 15 bases between. Germline V CDR1 and CDR2: SEHNR, FQNEAQ (reference sequence). The authors reverse transcribed roughly 0.5 to 1 ug RNA with random hexamers. With immunoSEQ multiplex PCR, TCR beta CDR3 was amplified across 54 Vbeta and 13 Jbeta. TCRdb re-called the immunoSEQ multiplex PCR reads with MiXCR, one entry per CDR3 protein. In the table there are around 130,000 distinct CDR3 sequences, roughly 80% of which are singletons.

The sample consisted of CD8+ T cells from PBMCs. The chain has TRBV7-9 and TRBJ2-7; possibly TRBD2 for D (5 bases). This TCR was sampled from a human donor with multiple sclerosis. CDR3 coding DNA: TGTGCCAGCAGCTTAGCCGGGCACGGAGGAGGCGAGCAGTACTTC. Translation: CASSLAGHGGGEQYF.